The source of this T cell receptor beta chain is a study of OX40 agonist ivuxolimab in advanced cancers. At the level of the study: Ivuxolimab, an agonistic anti-OX40 (CD134) antibody, was given to patients. Patients in dose escalation had liver, melanoma, kidney or head and neck cancers. Findings and limits, study-wide: At 0.1 to 3.0 mg/kg, CD4+ and CD8+ blood T cells expanded clonally by week 6.

V was clipped by 4 bases and J by 4 bases; unmatched bases: 2. Germline-derived CDR1 and CDR2 are SGHDT and YYEEEE. The CDR3 has 12 amino acids. Assay: immunoSEQ multiplex PCR; the TCRdb copy retains only in-frame clones and omits some. The repertoire holds over 55,000 clones, with about 91% as singletons. Concerning this clone: Its antigen is unknown.

This specimen was CD4+ or CD8+ T cells sorted from blood, taken in a trial of the OX40 agonist ivuxolimab. This receptor was taken from an adult with an advanced solid tumor such as melanoma, head and neck, liver or kidney cancer. The V call is TRBV5-6, the J call TRBJ2-7, with 7 bases identical to TRBD1. CDR3 sequence reads: CASSTGQYEQYF. In DNA, the CDR3 is TGTGCCAGCAGCACGGGACAGTACGAGCAGTACTTC.